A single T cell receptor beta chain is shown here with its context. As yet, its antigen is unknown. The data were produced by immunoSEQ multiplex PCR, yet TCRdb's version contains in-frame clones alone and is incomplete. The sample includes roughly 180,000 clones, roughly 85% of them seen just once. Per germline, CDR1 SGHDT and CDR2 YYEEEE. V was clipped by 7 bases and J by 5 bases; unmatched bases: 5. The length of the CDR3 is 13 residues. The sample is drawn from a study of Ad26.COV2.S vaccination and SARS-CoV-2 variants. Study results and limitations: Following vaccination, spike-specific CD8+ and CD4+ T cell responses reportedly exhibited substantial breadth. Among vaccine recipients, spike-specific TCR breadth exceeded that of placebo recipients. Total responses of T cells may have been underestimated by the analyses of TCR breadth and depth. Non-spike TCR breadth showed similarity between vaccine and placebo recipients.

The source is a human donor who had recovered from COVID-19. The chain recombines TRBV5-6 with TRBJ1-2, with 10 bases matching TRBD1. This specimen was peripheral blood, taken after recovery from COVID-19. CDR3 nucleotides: TGTGCCAGCGAGGACAGGGGGGCATATGGCTACACCTTC. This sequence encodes CASEDRGAYGYTF.